A single sample gave rise to the 22 T cell receptor beta chains below, sequenced in a study of blood T cell repertoires in COVID-19. This table comes from immunoSEQ multiplex PCR, and its TCRdb copy is limited to in-frame clones, with some not included. The repertoire holds a few hundred thousand clones, with under 95% as singletons. The source material was PBMCs or T cells enriched from blood (not recorded which). Receptors originate from a young woman who had recovered from COVID-19.

Details on this clone: Other DNA sequences in the sample encode the same CDR3. V gene TRBV19 combines with J gene TRBJ1-1, with D possibly matching TRBD1 (6 bases). CDR3 size: 13 residues. V lost 6 bases and J lost 2, with 10 bases in between. Germline CDR1 reads LNHDA; CDR2 reads SQIVND (reference sequence). The CDR3 coding sequence is TGTGCCAGTAGCCGGACAGTCAACACTGAAGCTTTCTTT. This translates into CASSRTVNTEAFF.

The J gene is TRBJ2-5, the V gene TRBV9; 7 bases fit TRBD2. The CDR3 runs 15 residues. V was pared by 4 bases and J by 1 base, with 7 bases of the junction left unmatched. Germline-derived CDR1 and CDR2 are SGDLS and YYNGEE. Here the CDR3 reads CASSLAGALQETQYF. CDR3 bases: TGTGCCAGCAGCCTGGCGGGAGCTCTCCAAGAGACCCAGTACTTC.

V and J are TRBV9 and TRBJ2-3, with D perhaps TRBD2 (6 bases). Germline-derived CDR1 and CDR2 are SGDLS and YYNGEE. V was clipped by 0 bases and J by 2 bases, with 13 bases between them. The CDR3 extends over 16 amino acids. CDR3 in DNA: TGTGCCAGCAGCGTAGGGGCGGGACTCTACACAGATACGCAGTATTTT. Residues: CASSVGAGLYTDTQYF.

This rearrangement joins TRBV7-6 to TRBJ2-1; 9 bases map to TRBD2. This CDR3 has 15 amino acids. Germline loops: CDR1 SGHVS, CDR2 FNYEAQ. V shed 2 bases and J 5 bases; nucleotides not matched to a gene: 4. The CDR3 bases are TGTGCCAGCAGCTTATATGGCGGGAGGGACAATGAGCAGTTCTTC. This codes for CASSLYGGRDNEQFF.

The rearrangement uses TRBV28 and TRBJ1-6, with 8 bases matching TRBD1. V lost 5 bases and J lost 7; bases outside the gene matches: 10. The CDR3 totals 16 residues. Per germline, CDR1 MDHEN and CDR2 SYDVKM. CDR3: CASSGTNRGYNSPLHF. In DNA, the CDR3 is TGTGCCAGCAGTGGGACAAACAGGGGGTACAATTCACCCCTCCACTTT. Full variable domain (missing parts from reference TRBV28 and TRBJ1-6): DVKVTQSSRYLVKRTGEKVFLECVQDMDHENMFWYRQDPGLGLRLIYFSYDVKMKEKGDIPEGYSVSREKKERFSLILESASTNQTSMYLCASSGTNRGYNSPLHFGNGTRLTVT.

The V and J genes are TRBV5-1 and TRBJ2-7, with D possibly being TRBD2 (6 bases). Germline V lookup: CDR1 SGHRS, CDR2 YFSETQ. The CDR3 extends over 13 amino acids. V was shortened by 4 bases and J by 3 bases, with 11 bases between the two germline ends. In nucleotides, the CDR3 is TGCGCCAGCAGCACGACTAGTGGCTACGAGCAGTACTTC. Its protein product is CASSTTSGYEQYF. The full variable domain, rest sourced from reference TRBV5-1 and TRBJ2-7, is KAGVTQTPRYLIKTRGQQVTLSCSPISGHRSVSWYQQTPGQGLQFLFEYFSETQRNKGNFPGRFSGRQFSNSRSEMNVSTLELGDSALYLCASSTTSGYEQYFGPGTRLTVT.

This rearrangement joins TRBV21-1 to TRBJ1-3. TRBV21-1 is recorded as a pseudogene. The CDR3 covers 15 residues. CDR3: CASSKARRPRNTIYF. The DNA for the CDR3 is TGTGCCAGCAGCAAAGCGCGCCGTCCCCGGAACACCATATATTTT.

This chain connects TRBV23-1 to TRBJ2-5; TRBD1 is a possible D gene (6 bases). TRBV23-1 is recorded as an ORF, its role being uncertain. The V and J ends lost 0 bases and 4 bases respectively, with 21 bases between them. The CDR3 runs 18 residues. The CDR3 sequence is CASSQSVLGRGRGETQYF. The CDR3 nucleotides are TGCGCCAGCAGTCAATCGGTTCTGGGCAGGGGTAGGGGAGAGACCCAGTACTTC.

In its sample, this clone was seen once. This sequence joins TRBV6-2 or TRBV6-3 and TRBJ2-7; 9 bases map to TRBD1. V was pared by 4 bases and J by 1 base, with 5 bases of the junction left unmatched. This CDR3 comprises 15 residues. Per the germline V gene, CDR1 is MNHEY and CDR2 is SVGEGT. The CDR3 DNA reads as TGTGCCAGCAGTTCATCCGGGACAGGGTCCTACGAGCAGTACTTC. Protein product: CASSSSGTGSYEQYF.

J is TRBJ2-1 and V is TRBV10-3; D gene ambiguous. V lost 4 bases and J 6 bases, leaving 10 bases between the germline ends. Germline CDR1 is ENHRY and CDR2 is SYGVKD. This CDR3 is built from 13 residues. The CDR3 bases are TGTGCCATCAGTGCCCCCCGACTCAATGAGCAGTTCTTC. This encodes CAISAPRLNEQFF.

V usage is TRBV4-2 and J usage is TRBJ2-3, with 10 bases matching TRBD2. Unmatched junction bases numbered 4, after V lost 0 bases and J lost 1 base. CDR3 length: 17 amino acids. CDR1 is LGHNA, CDR2 YNFKEQ, per germline. The CDR3 protein is CASSQDPSGGGTDTQYF. CDR3 DNA sequence: TGTGCCAGCAGCCAAGATCCGAGCGGGGGGGGCACAGATACGCAGTATTTT.

The chain joins TRBV4-1 to TRBJ2-5; no clear D gene. V was shortened by 1 base and J by 4 bases, with 10 bases between the two germline ends. CDR1 MGHRA and CDR2 YSYEKL come from the germline V gene. CDR3 size: 14 residues. The CDR3 reads CASSQVVRVETQYF. The CDR3 DNA reads as TGCGCCAGCAGCCAAGTCGTCCGAGTAGAGACCCAGTACTTC.

The chain joins TRBV5-5 to TRBJ1-1; 7 bases align to TRBD1. Germline V gives CDR1 SGHKS, CDR2 YYEKEE (reference sequence). The trim removed 4 bases at V and 0 bases at J, leaving 3 bases unmatched. The CDR3 extends over 14 amino acids. CDR3 amino acids: CASSVGQMNTEAFF. CDR3 nucleotides: TGTGCCAGCAGCGTGGGACAGATGAACACTGAAGCTTTCTTT.

The rearrangement joins TRBV4-2 to TRBJ1-2; TRBD1 agrees at 7 bases. With 0 bases clipped from V and 8 bases from J, the junction kept 9 bases outside the gene matches. CDR1 LGHNA and CDR2 YNFKEQ come from the germline V gene. This CDR3 has 15 residues. The CDR3 DNA is TGTGCCAGCAGCCAAGATCACGACAGGGTTGGAGGCTACACCTTC. It specifies CASSQDHDRVGGYTF.

The chain has TRBV4-3 and TRBJ2-7; 13 bases map to TRBD2. Germline V gene data show CDR1 as LGHNA and CDR2 as YSLEER. After removal of 0 bases from V and 4 bases from J, the junction contained 3 bases not matched to a gene. The CDR3 length is 16 residues. In DNA form, the CDR3 reads TGCGCCAGCAGCCAAGATCGACTAGCGGGGGGTTACGAGCAGTACTTC. This codes for CASSQDRLAGGYEQYF.

The chain carries TRBV7-2 and TRBJ2-7; 8 bases fit TRBD1. This CDR3 comprises 15 residues. CDR1 SGHTA and CDR2 FQGNSA come from the germline V gene. V gave up 5 bases and J gave up 3 bases; unmatched junction bases: 9. The CDR3 sequence is CASSNTGTGFYEQYF. The CDR3 region has the DNA TGTGCCAGCAGCAATACCGGGACAGGATTCTACGAGCAGTACTTC.

V usage is TRBV12-5 and J usage is TRBJ2-5; D perhaps matches TRBD2 (5 bases). CDR1 LGHNT and CDR2 FRNRAP come from the germline V gene. The V end was cut by 7 bases, the J end by 4 bases, with 13 bases between. The CDR3 consists of 13 residues. The DNA for the CDR3 is TGTGCTAGTGCGTCGGGAAATTCAGAGACCCAGTACTTC. Protein product: CASASGNSETQYF.

The J gene is TRBJ2-2, the V gene TRBV6-5, with 7 bases matching TRBD2. With 4 bases clipped from V and 1 base from J, the junction kept 0 bases outside the gene matches. The CDR3 consists of 14 residues. From germline, CDR1 is MNHEY and CDR2 SVGAGI. The CDR3 protein is CASSWGGNTGELFF. The CDR3, as DNA: TGTGCCAGCAGTTGGGGGGGGAACACCGGGGAGCTGTTTTTT.

V is TRBV9 and J is TRBJ2-3; 11 bases match TRBD2. CDR3 length: 15 amino acids. V shed 3 bases, J shed 6 bases, and the junction held 6 bases outside the gene matches. The germline gives CDR1 SGDLS, CDR2 YYNGEE. Written as DNA, the CDR3 is TGTGCCAGCAGCGAGGGACTAGCGGAGGGGGATACGCAGTATTTT. The encoded protein is CASSEGLAEGDTQYF.

The chain carries TRBV9 and TRBJ2-7; D gene uncertain. The CDR3 extends over 15 amino acids. The germline V and J ends were trimmed by 3 bases and 0 bases, with 13 bases remaining between them. Germline-derived CDR1 and CDR2 are SGDLS and YYNGEE. In nucleotides, the CDR3 is TGTGCCAGCAGCGCAACCTCTACCCTCTCCTACGAGCAGTACTTC. It encodes CASSATSTLSYEQYF.

The chain combines TRBV14 with TRBJ1-1; 9 bases map to TRBD1. V shed 1 base and J 0 bases; nucleotides not matched to a gene: 3. Germline V gene data show CDR1 as SGHDN and CDR2 as FVKESK. The CDR3 loop spans 16 amino acids. The CDR3 loop reads CASSQGGTGLNTEAFF. Written as DNA, the CDR3 is TGTGCCAGCAGCCAAGGCGGGACAGGGTTGAACACTGAAGCTTTCTTT. Together with reference TRBV14 and TRBJ1-1, the CDR3 gives the full variable domain: EAGVTQFPSHSVIEKGQTVTLRCDPISGHDNLYWYRRVMGKEIKFLLHFVKESKQDESGMPNNRFLAERTGGTYSTLKVQPAELEDSGVYFCASSQGGTGLNTEAFFGQGTRLTVV.

The chain is built from TRBV12-3 or TRBV12-4 and TRBJ2-3; D call uncertain. The CDR3 is 12 residues long. V was pared by 5 bases and J by 8 bases, with 11 bases between. The CDR3 sequence: CASSRMGLTQYF. CDR3 in DNA: TGTGCCAGCAGTAGGATGGGCCTTACGCAGTATTTT.